This entry lists 30 T cell receptor beta chains sequenced from one sample in a study of shared clonotypes between healthy human individuals. Assay used: immunoSEQ multiplex PCR; TCRdb lists only in-frame clones, some missing. The sample carries under 1,100,000 clones, roughly 74% recorded once. The sample consisted of memory CD4+ T cells from PBMCs. Subset denoted: CD45RA-negative fraction. The receptors were gathered from a man aged 18 to 30 in good health. Some clones in this sample may be carry-over from other donors' samples.

V is TRBV7-3 and J is TRBJ2-2; the match to TRBD2 covers 10 bases. V lost 5 bases, J lost 5 bases, and 11 bases stayed unmatched. The CDR3 runs to 17 residues. Germline loops: CDR1 SGHTA, CDR2 FQGTGA. The CDR3 bases are TGTGCCAGCAGCCCCTTCAGCGGGAGGGCCGGGACCGGGGAGCTGTTTTTT. This encodes CASSPFSGRAGTGELFF.

The chain carries TRBV10-3 and TRBJ1-2, with D possibly matching TRBD1 (6 bases). The CDR3 is made up of 12 amino acids. From germline, CDR1 is ENHRY and CDR2 SYGVKD. Trimming removed 11 bases at V and 6 bases at J, with 16 bases between. CDR3 region: CASSGGPNGYTF. The CDR3 coding sequence is TGTGCCTCAAGCGGGGGGCCCAATGGCTACACCTTC.

This chain connects TRBV14 to TRBJ2-5; D unclear. Germline V gene data show CDR1 as SGHDN and CDR2 as FVKESK. CDR3 length: 11 residues. Trimming pared 2 bases from V and 5 bases from J, leaving 3 bases between. The CDR3 coding sequence is TGTGCCAGCAGCCAAATGGAGACCCAGTACTTC. Protein sequence: CASSQMETQYF.

The CDR3 spells CASSFAWTSGRGGIDEQYF. As DNA, the CDR3 is TGTGCCAGCAGCTTCGCGTGGACTAGCGGGAGGGGTGGGATCGACGAGCAGTACTTC. The rearrangement links TRBV7-9 to TRBJ2-7, with 15 bases matching TRBD2. Trimming took 3 bases from V and 5 from J; bases not matched to a gene: 14. Germline lookup yields CDR1 SEHNR and CDR2 FQNEAQ (reference sequence). This CDR3 has 19 residues.

This clone appeared many times. V and J are TRBV11-2 and TRBJ2-1; a possible D gene is TRBD2 (6 bases). This CDR3 has 16 amino acids. Germline V gives CDR1 SGHAT, CDR2 FQNNGV. The V end was cut by 6 bases, the J end by 5 bases, with 20 bases between. CDR3 sequence reads: CASSVGWGGAHNEQFF. In DNA, the CDR3 is TGTGCCAGCAGTGTCGGATGGGGAGGAGCCCACAATGAGCAGTTCTTC. Using reference TRBV11-2 and TRBJ2-1 for the parts outside the CDR3, the full variable domain is EAGVAQSPRYKIIEKRQSVAFWCNPISGHATLYWYQQILGQGPKLLIQFQNNGVVDDSQLPKDRFSAERLKGVDSTLKIQPAKLEDSAVYLCASSVGWGGAHNEQFFGPGTRLTVL.

The rearrangement links TRBV10-2 to TRBJ2-3; 12 bases fit TRBD2. This CDR3 spans 19 amino acids. Germline V gene lookup returns CDR1 WSHSY and CDR2 SAAADI. V shed 7 bases, J shed 5 bases, and the junction held 19 bases outside the gene matches. CDR3 sequence (DNA): TGCGCCAGCAATCCCGGGGTCCTAGCGGGAGGGCCGGGAGGAGATACGCAGTATTTT. It yields the protein CASNPGVLAGGPGGDTQYF.

J is TRBJ2-2 and V is TRBV10-3; possible D gene TRBD1, 6 bases. V was clipped by 5 bases and J by 7 bases, with 11 bases between them. CDR3 length equals 13 residues. In germline, CDR1 is ENHRY, CDR2 SYGVKD. The CDR3 DNA is TGTGCCATCAGTCGGGACATTCACGGGGAGCTGTTTTTT. This sequence encodes CAISRDIHGELFF.

This chain connects TRBV5-4 to TRBJ2-7; 9 positions agree with TRBD2. Looked up from germline, CDR1 is SGHNT and CDR2 is YYREEE (reference sequence). There are 16 residues in the CDR3. V lost 4 bases and J lost 2; bases outside the gene matches: 10. The CDR3 spells CASSPTGTSFPYEQYF. DNA for the CDR3: TGTGCCAGCAGCCCAACCGGGACTAGCTTTCCCTACGAGCAGTACTTC.

This clone was seen a few times. This probably arose from a read error, given a far larger clone one base away. The chain carries TRBV2 and TRBJ1-5; D is ambiguous. Germline V CDR1 and CDR2: SNHLY, FYNNEI. The CDR3 sequence is 11 residues long. With 3 bases removed from V and 3 bases from J, the gap between germline ends came to 0 bases. The CDR3 coding sequence is TGTGCCAGCAGTGACAATCAGCCCCAGCATTTT. This translates into CASSDNQPQHF. Full variable domain (remainder filled in from reference TRBV2 and TRBJ1-5): EPEVTQTPSHQVTQMGQEVILRCVPISNHLYFYWYRQILGQKVEFLVSFYNNEISEKSEIFDDQFSVERPDGSNFTLKIRSTKLEDSAMYFCASSDNQPQHFGDGTRLSIL.

The V and J genes are TRBV5-1 and TRBJ2-5; 10 bases match TRBD2. Unmatched junction bases numbered 8, after V lost 4 bases and J lost 2 bases. CDR1 SGHRS and CDR2 YFSETQ come from the germline V gene. This CDR3 is 16 amino acids long. The CDR3 loop is CASSEIGLAAQETQYF. The CDR3 nucleotides are TGCGCCAGCAGCGAAATCGGACTAGCGGCACAAGAGACCCAGTACTTC.

Of note for this clone: Within the sample, other DNA sequences also encode this same CDR3. The chain is built from TRBV6-1 and TRBJ2-7; TRBD2 might be the D (6 bases). The CDR3 contains 13 residues. Between the trimmed V and J ends, which lost 6 bases and 3 bases, there was a span of 12 bases. Germline V CDR1 and CDR2: MNHNS, SASEGT. CDR3 sequence: CASRGTSIYEQYF. For the CDR3, the DNA is TGTGCCAGCAGGGGAACTAGCATCTACGAGCAGTACTTC.

V gene TRBV4-2 combines with J gene TRBJ1-3; D remains unclear. Germline V gives CDR1 LGHNA, CDR2 YNFKEQ. The length of the CDR3 is 18 residues. With 1 base removed from V and 0 bases from J, the gap between germline ends came to 16 bases. CDR3 protein: CASSQVGQAGFSGNTIYF. The CDR3 DNA sequence: TGTGCCAGCAGCCAAGTCGGGCAAGCTGGTTTCTCTGGAAACACCATATATTTT.

This clone showed up just once. The chain carries TRBV7-8 and TRBJ2-7; D may match TRBD1 or TRBD2 (6 bases each). Germline V gives CDR1 SGHVS, CDR2 FQNEAQ. Deletions cut 2 bases from V and 4 bases from J, with 12 bases between. The CDR3 sequence is 14 residues long. DNA of the CDR3: TGTGCCAGCAGCTTACGTCAGGGGAGGTACGAGCAGTACTTC. Its protein product is CASSLRQGRYEQYF. Full variable domain (missing parts from reference TRBV7-8 and TRBJ2-7): GAGVSQSPRYKVAKRGQDVALRCDPISGHVSLFWYQQALGQGPEFLTYFQNEAQLDKSGLPSDRFFAERPEGSVSTLKIQRTQQEDSAVYLCASSLRQGRYEQYFGPGTRLTVT.

This clone has a single count. The CDR3 DNA sequence: TGTGCCAGCAGCCAAGCCTTAATGACATACGTAATGAACACTGAAGCTTTCTTT. Amino acids: CASSQALMTYVMNTEAFF. V gene TRBV4-2 combines with J gene TRBJ1-1; D gene unclear. With 1 base removed from V and 0 bases from J, the gap between germline ends came to 18 bases. CDR3 length: 18 amino acids. In germline, CDR1 is LGHNA, CDR2 YNFKEQ.

The chain links TRBV28 to TRBJ1-2; D gene unclear. Germline V gene data show CDR1 as MDHEN and CDR2 as SYDVKM. This CDR3 region has 15 residues. V shed 5 bases and J shed 2 bases, with 15 bases lying between them. The CDR3 loop is CASSLRTGRNYGYTF. Written as DNA, the CDR3 is TGTGCCAGCAGTCTACGGACGGGGAGAAACTATGGCTACACCTTC.

The chain carries TRBV11-2 and TRBJ2-7; 8 bases map to TRBD2. The CDR3 has 17 amino acids. With 0 bases clipped from V and 5 bases from J, the junction kept 12 bases outside the gene matches. Germline V gene sequence: CDR1 SGHAT, CDR2 FQNNGV. The CDR3 DNA is TGTGCCAGCAGCTTAGATCGGCTAGCGGGTGCTATGAACGAGCAGTACTTC. It is translated as CASSLDRLAGAMNEQYF.

The CDR3 loop reads CASSSRQLTDTQYF. The CDR3 DNA sequence: TGCGCCAGCAGCTCCCGACAGCTCACAGATACGCAGTATTTT. The chain couples TRBV5-1 to TRBJ2-3; D might be TRBD1 (5 bases). Germline loops: CDR1 SGHRS, CDR2 YFSETQ. Trimming removed 3 bases at V and 2 bases at J, with 10 bases between. The CDR3 loop spans 14 amino acids.

The gene calls are TRBV13 and TRBJ2-7; D gene ambiguous. This CDR3 is built from 15 residues. V was trimmed by 0 bases and J by 7 bases, leaving 16 bases between them. The V gene's germline CDR1 is PRHDT and CDR2 FYEKMQ (reference sequence). CDR3 nucleotide sequence: TGTGCCAGCAGCTTAGGGACGGTCTCAGTCGAAGAGCAGTACTTC. It is translated as CASSLGTVSVEEQYF. The variable domain in full, with the rest retrieved from reference TRBV13 and TRBJ2-7, is AAGVIQSPRHLIKEKRETATLKCYPIPRHDTVYWYQQGPGQDPQFLISFYEKMQSDKGSIPDRFSAQQFSDYHSELNMSSLELGDSALYFCASSLGTVSVEEQYFGPGTRLTVT.

The rearrangement joins TRBV29-1 to TRBJ1-1; a weak D match, TRBD1 (5 bases). Germline assignment: CDR1 SQVTM and CDR2 ANQGSEA. V was pared by 3 bases and J by 3 bases, with 11 bases between. There are 13 residues in the CDR3. CDR3 DNA: TGCAGCGTTGACGGACGGGGGGACACTGAAGCTTTCTTT. It specifies CSVDGRGDTEAFF.

This clone was counted between two and nine times. Other DNA variants within this sample encode the same CDR3. CDR3 DNA sequence: TGTGCCAGTAGTATCGTCAGGAGAGGCACTGAAGCTTTCTTT. This encodes CASSIVRRGTEAFF. The chain joins TRBV19 to TRBJ1-1; D not resolved. Looked up from germline, CDR1 is LNHDA and CDR2 is SQIVND (reference sequence). The V gene lost 3 bases and the J gene lost 4 bases, with 12 bases spanning the gap. This CDR3 has 14 residues. The variable domain in full, completed from reference TRBV19 and TRBJ1-1, reads DGGITQSPKYLFRKEGQNVTLSCEQNLNHDAMYWYRQDPGQGLRLIYYSQIVNDFQKGDIAEGYSVSREKKESFPLTVTSAQKNPTAFYLCASSIVRRGTEAFFGQGTRLTVV.

This clone appeared once. This chain connects TRBV6-5 to TRBJ1-2; perhaps TRBD1 as D (6 bases). This CDR3 has 14 amino acids. The V end was cut by 6 bases, the J end by 8 bases, with 19 bases between. Germline CDR1 MNHEY, CDR2 SVGAGI. The CDR3 region is CASSSLGHTQGYTF. Written as DNA, the CDR3 is TGTGCCAGCAGCTCGTTGGGACATACGCAAGGCTACACCTTC.

V gene TRBV11-2 combines with J gene TRBJ2-1; 7 bases fit TRBD2. CDR3 length: 15 residues. Germline V gene lookup returns CDR1 SGHAT and CDR2 FQNNGV. The V gene end was trimmed by 0 bases and the J gene end by 5 bases; junction bases not matched to a gene: 4. Here the CDR3 DNA reads TGTGCCAGCAGCTTAGATCATGGGACTAACAATGAGCAGTTCTTC. Its protein is CASSLDHGTNNEQFF. Full variable domain (outside the CDR3, taken from reference TRBV11-2 and TRBJ2-1): EAGVAQSPRYKIIEKRQSVAFWCNPISGHATLYWYQQILGQGPKLLIQFQNNGVVDDSQLPKDRFSAERLKGVDSTLKIQPAKLEDSAVYLCASSLDHGTNNEQFFGPGTRLTVL.

For this clone: The junction departs from germline at one end; a sequencing error may be responsible. The CDR3 sequence: CASSLLGLQETQYF. In nucleotides, the CDR3 is TGTGCCAGCAGCTTGCTAGGCCTCCAAGAAACCCAGTACTTC. This chain joins TRBV5-6 and TRBJ2-5; D gene unclear. The CDR3 loop spans 14 amino acids. Germline CDR1 and CDR2: SGHDT and YYEEEE.

A word on this clone: A far bigger clonotype differs at one base, so this is likely a read error. The chain carries TRBV4-3 and TRBJ2-2; D call uncertain. The CDR3 sequence is 15 residues long. V lost 0 bases to trimming and J lost 6 bases, with 11 bases between them. From germline, CDR1 is LGHNA and CDR2 YSLEER. As DNA, the CDR3 is TGCGCCAGCAGCCAAGAAGCCAGAAACGCCGGGGAGCTGTTTTTT. Translation: CASSQEARNAGELFF.

The chain is built from TRBV7-5 and TRBJ2-7. TRBV7-5 is deemed a pseudogene. The CDR3 is 13 amino acids. This CDR3 reads CASSPGRYYEQYF. DNA for the CDR3: TGTGCCAGCAGCCCGGGACGGTACTACGAGCAGTACTTC.

J is TRBJ1-1 and V is TRBV5-5; D is undetermined. Germline V gene data show CDR1 as SGHKS and CDR2 as YYEKEE (reference sequence). This CDR3 spans 14 amino acids. The ends were cut back, 2 bases at V and 2 bases at J, with 10 bases in the middle. CDR3: CASSFTVTNTEAFF. DNA of the CDR3: TGTGCCAGCAGCTTTACGGTCACCAACACTGAAGCTTTCTTT.

V and J are TRBV5-1 and TRBJ1-4, with D perhaps TRBD1 (6 bases). Trimming took 0 bases from V and 8 from J, leaving 17 bases between them. The CDR3 extends over 16 amino acids. CDR1 SGHRS and CDR2 YFSETQ come from the germline V gene. Written as DNA, the CDR3 is TGCGCCAGCAGCTTGGGTTCCTCAGCCGGGACAGAAAAACTGTTTTTT. Encoded protein: CASSLGSSAGTEKLFF. The full variable domain, rest sourced from reference TRBV5-1 and TRBJ1-4, is KAGVTQTPRYLIKTRGQQVTLSCSPISGHRSVSWYQQTPGQGLQFLFEYFSETQRNKGNFPGRFSGRQFSNSRSEMNVSTLELGDSALYLCASSLGSSAGTEKLFFGSGTQLSVL.

Notes on this clone: A much larger clone lies a single base off, so this may be a read error. The chain couples TRBV7-6 to TRBJ1-5; D is unclear. V lost 3 bases to trimming and J lost 4 bases, with 4 bases between them. The CDR3 runs to 12 residues. The germline gives CDR1 SGHVS, CDR2 FNYEAQ. The CDR3 is CASSLINQPQHF. The CDR3 bases are TGTGCCAGCAGCTTGATTAATCAGCCCCAGCATTTT.

This clone has a single count. The chain has TRBV5-5 and TRBJ2-3; tentative D call: TRBD1 (5 bases). Trimming left V 6 bases short and J 6 bases short, with 17 bases between. This CDR3 has 14 amino acids. Looked up from germline, CDR1 is SGHKS and CDR2 is YYEKEE (reference sequence). CDR3 sequence: CASNKYRMADTQYF. In nucleotides, the CDR3 is TGTGCCAGCAACAAATACAGGATGGCCGATACGCAGTATTTT. The whole variable domain, remainder taken from reference TRBV5-5 and TRBJ2-3, is DAGVTQSPTHLIKTRGQQVTLRCSPISGHKSVSWYQQVLGQGPQFIFQYYEKEERGRGNFPDRFSARQFPNYSSELNVNALLLGDSALYLCASNKYRMADTQYFGPGTRLTVL.

This chain joins TRBV7-9 and TRBJ1-2; D gene unclear. Trimming cost V 6 bases and J 6 bases, with 11 bases left between them. CDR1 and CDR2 from the germline V gene are SEHNR and FQNEAQ (reference sequence). The CDR3 runs to 12 residues. The CDR3 DNA sequence: TGTGCCAGCAGTATCACGTCGGATGGCTACACCTTC. Encoded protein: CASSITSDGYTF.